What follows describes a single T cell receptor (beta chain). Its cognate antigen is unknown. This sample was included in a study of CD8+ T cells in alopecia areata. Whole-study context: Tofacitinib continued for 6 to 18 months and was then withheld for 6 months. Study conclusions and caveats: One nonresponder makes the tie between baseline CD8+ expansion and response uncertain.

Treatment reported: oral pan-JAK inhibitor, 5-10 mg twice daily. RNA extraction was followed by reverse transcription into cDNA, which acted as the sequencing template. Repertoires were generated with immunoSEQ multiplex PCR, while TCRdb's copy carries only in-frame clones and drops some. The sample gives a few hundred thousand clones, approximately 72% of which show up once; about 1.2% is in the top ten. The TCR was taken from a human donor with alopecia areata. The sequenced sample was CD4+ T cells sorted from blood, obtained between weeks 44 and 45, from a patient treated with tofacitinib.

The CDR3 region is CASATINYGYTF. CDR3 bases: TGTGCCTCCGCTACTATTAACTATGGCTACACCTTC. The V gene is TRBV30, the J gene TRBJ1-2; D uncertain. The germline V gene encodes CDR1 GTSNPN and CDR2 SVGIG (reference sequence). With 7 bases removed from V and 1 base from J, the gap between germline ends came to 10 bases. The CDR3 loop spans 12 amino acids.